The clone carrying this T cell receptor (beta chain) was recorded a few times. Its specificity is not known. These data originate in a study of beta chain features in type 1 diabetes. Study-level points and caveats: Moderate but significant shortening of TCRB CDR3s was recorded in all four CD4+ subsets from Type 1 diabetes patients.

About 120 mL of blood, on average, came from one heparinised draw per donor. CD45RO/CCR7/CD25/CD127/CD95/CD27 sorting isolated CD4+ naive, central memory, regulatory and stem cell-like memory cells. Sorting produced populations that all topped 95% purity. Every bit of the isolated RNA underwent reverse transcription, so sequencing read expressed TCRB transcripts. The data were produced by immunoSEQ multiplex PCR, yet TCRdb's version contains in-frame clones alone and is incomplete. The data show about 620,000 clones, 15% to 17% seen once. Germline assignment: CDR1 LNHDA and CDR2 SQIVND (reference sequence). Losses at the gene ends were 9 bases for V and 3 bases for J; bases not matched to a gene: 7. This CDR3 contains 15 residues.

This clonotype was obtained from a young man in good health. This chain joins TRBV19 and TRBJ2-1, with 11 bases fitting TRBD2. The sequenced sample was naive CD4+ T cells from blood. CDR3: CASQTTSGSYNEQFF. In DNA, the CDR3 is TGTGCCAGCCAGACAACTAGCGGGAGCTACAATGAGCAGTTCTTC.